This T cell receptor beta chain was recovered during a study of shared clonotypes between healthy human individuals. Turning to this clone: Its antigen is still unknown.

Study results and caveats: Among non-shared clonotypes, generation probabilities were lower than among those shared by all four donors. Large depth notwithstanding, sorted-subset sequencing proved incomplete by rarefaction.

Per sorted-subset replicate PCR, input was approximately 180 ng DNA, representing roughly 29,000 T cell genomes. Here immunoSEQ multiplex PCR was the method, and the copy in TCRdb shows in-frame clones only, minus some. The repertoire has about 680,000 clones, less than 85% of them found once; the top ten carry 1.5% to 2%. This receptor was identified in a woman in her 30s in good health. Sequenced input: memory CD4+ T cells sorted from blood. Subset reported: CD45RA-negative fraction.

The CDR3 protein is CASSLSALGGSSTDTQYF. DNA of the CDR3: TGTGCCAGCAGTTTATCAGCGTTAGGGGGTAGTAGCACAGATACGCAGTATTTT. V is TRBV28 and J is TRBJ2-3, with D maybe TRBD1 (6 bases). Germline V gene sequence: CDR1 MDHEN, CDR2 SYDVKM. Trimming cost V 1 base and J 0 bases, with 17 bases left between them. The CDR3 consists of 18 residues.